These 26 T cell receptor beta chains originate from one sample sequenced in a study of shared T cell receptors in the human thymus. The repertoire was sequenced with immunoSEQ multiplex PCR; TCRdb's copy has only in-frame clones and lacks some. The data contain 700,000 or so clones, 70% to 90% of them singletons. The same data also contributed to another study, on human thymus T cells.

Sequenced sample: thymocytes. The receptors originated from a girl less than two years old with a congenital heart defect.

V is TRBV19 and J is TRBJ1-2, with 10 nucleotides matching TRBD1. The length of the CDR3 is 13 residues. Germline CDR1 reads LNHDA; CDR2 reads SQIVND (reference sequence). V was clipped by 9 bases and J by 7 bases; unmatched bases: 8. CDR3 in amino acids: CASRGDRGSGYTF. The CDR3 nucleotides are TGTGCCAGCAGAGGGGACAGGGGATCTGGCTACACCTTC.

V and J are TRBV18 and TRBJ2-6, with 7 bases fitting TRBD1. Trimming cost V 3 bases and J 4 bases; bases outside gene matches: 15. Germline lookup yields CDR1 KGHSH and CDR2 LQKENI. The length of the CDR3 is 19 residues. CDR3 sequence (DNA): TGTGCCAGCTCACCCCGAGCAGGGACAGCGTCTGCGGGGGCCAACGTCCTGACTTTC. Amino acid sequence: CASSPRAGTASAGANVLTF. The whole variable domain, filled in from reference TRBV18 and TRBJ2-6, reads NAGVMQNPRHLVRRRGQEARLRCSPMKGHSHVYWYRQLPEEGLKFMVYLQKENIIDESGMPKERFSAEFPKEGPSILRIQQVVRGDSAAYFCASSPRAGTASAGANVLTFGAGSRLTVL.

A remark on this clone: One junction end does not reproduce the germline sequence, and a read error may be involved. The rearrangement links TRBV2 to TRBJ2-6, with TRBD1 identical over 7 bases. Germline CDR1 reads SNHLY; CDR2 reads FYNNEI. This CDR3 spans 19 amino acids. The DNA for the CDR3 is TGTGTCAGCAGTCGCTCTAACAGGGGTAAGAGGCCTGGGGCCAACGTCCTGACTTTC. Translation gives CVSSRSNRGKRPGANVLTF. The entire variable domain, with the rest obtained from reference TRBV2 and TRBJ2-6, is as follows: EPEVTQTPSHQVTQMGQEVILRCVPISNHLYFYWYRQILGQKVEFLVSFYNNEISEKSEIFDDQFSVERPDGSNFTLKIRSTKLEDSAMYFCVSSRSNRGKRPGANVLTFGAGSRLTVL.

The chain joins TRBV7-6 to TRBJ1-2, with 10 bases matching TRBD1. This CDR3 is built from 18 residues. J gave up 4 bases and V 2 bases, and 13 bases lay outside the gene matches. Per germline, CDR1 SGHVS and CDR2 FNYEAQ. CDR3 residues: CASSLPFFDRGRSYGYTF. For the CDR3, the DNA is TGTGCCAGCAGCTTACCCTTTTTTGACAGGGGGCGCAGCTATGGCTACACCTTC.

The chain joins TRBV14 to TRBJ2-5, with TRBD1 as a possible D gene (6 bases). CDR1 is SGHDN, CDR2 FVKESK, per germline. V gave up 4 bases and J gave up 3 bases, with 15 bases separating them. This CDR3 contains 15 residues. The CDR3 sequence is CASSPIPQGEETQYF. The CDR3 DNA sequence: TGTGCCAGCAGCCCCATCCCACAGGGTGAAGAGACCCAGTACTTC. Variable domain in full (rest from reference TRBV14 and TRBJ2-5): EAGVTQFPSHSVIEKGQTVTLRCDPISGHDNLYWYRRVMGKEIKFLLHFVKESKQDESGMPNNRFLAERTGGTYSTLKVQPAELEDSGVYFCASSPIPQGEETQYFGPGTRLLVL.

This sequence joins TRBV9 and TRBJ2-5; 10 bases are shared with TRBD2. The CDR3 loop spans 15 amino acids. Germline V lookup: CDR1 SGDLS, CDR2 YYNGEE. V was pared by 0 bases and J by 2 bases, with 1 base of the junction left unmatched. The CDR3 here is CASSVASGGQETQYF. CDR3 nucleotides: TGTGCCAGCAGCGTAGCTAGCGGGGGACAAGAGACCCAGTACTTC. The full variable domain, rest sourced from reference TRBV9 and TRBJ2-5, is DSGVTQTPKHLITATGQRVTLRCSPRSGDLSVYWYQQSLDQGLQFLIQYYNGEERAKGNILERFSAQQFPDLHSELNLSSLELGDSALYFCASSVASGGQETQYFGPGTRLLVL.

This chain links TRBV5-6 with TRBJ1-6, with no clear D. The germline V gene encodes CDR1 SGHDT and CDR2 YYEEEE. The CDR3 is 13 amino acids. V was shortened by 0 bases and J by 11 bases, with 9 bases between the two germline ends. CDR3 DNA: TGTGCCAGCAGCTTGGGGAGTCAGACACCCCTCCACTTT. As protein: CASSLGSQTPLHF.

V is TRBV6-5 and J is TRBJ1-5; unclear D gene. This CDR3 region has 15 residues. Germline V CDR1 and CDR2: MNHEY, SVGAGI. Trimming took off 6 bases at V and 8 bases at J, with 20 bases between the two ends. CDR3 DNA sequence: TGTGCCAGCAGCCCGATAGCGCCCGGGGTGGAGCCCCAGCATTTT. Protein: CASSPIAPGVEPQHF.

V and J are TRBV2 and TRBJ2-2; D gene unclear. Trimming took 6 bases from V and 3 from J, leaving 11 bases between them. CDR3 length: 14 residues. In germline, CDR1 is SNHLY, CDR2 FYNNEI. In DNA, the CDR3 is TGTGCCAGCAGGGGCCGATATTACACCGGGGAGCTGTTTTTT. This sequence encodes CASRGRYYTGELFF.

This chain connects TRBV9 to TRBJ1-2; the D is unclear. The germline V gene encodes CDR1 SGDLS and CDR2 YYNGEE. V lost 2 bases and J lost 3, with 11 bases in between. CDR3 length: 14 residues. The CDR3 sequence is CASSVGPDYYGYTF. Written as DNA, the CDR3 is TGTGCCAGCAGCGTGGGTCCAGACTACTATGGCTACACCTTC.

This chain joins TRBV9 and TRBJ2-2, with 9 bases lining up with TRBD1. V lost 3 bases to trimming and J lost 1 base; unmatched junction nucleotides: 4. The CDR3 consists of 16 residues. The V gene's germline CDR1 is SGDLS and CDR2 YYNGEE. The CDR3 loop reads CASSERQGVNTGELFF. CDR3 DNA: TGTGCCAGCAGCGAGAGACAGGGGGTGAACACCGGGGAGCTGTTTTTT.

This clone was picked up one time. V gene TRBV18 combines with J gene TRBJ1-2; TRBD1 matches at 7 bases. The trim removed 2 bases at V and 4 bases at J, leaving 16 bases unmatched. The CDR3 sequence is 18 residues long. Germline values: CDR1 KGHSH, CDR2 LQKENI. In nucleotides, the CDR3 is TGTGCCAGCTCACCAGGACAGGACCATCCTCTGGGGGCCTATGGCTACACCTTC. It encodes CASSPGQDHPLGAYGYTF.

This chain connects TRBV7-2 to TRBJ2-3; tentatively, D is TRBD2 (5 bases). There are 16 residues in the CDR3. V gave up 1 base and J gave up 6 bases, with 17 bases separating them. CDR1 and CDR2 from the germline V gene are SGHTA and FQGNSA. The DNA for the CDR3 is TGTGCCAGCAGCTTAGAACTCTGGACTTTTGGGGATACGCAGTATTTT. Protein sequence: CASSLELWTFGDTQYF.

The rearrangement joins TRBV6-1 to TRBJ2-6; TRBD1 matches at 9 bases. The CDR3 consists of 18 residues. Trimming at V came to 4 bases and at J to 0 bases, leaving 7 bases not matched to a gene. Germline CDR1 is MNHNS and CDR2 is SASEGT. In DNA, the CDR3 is TGTGCCAGCAGTGTCACCGGGACAGGGTCCTCTGGGGCCAACGTCCTGACTTTC. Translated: CASSVTGTGSSGANVLTF.

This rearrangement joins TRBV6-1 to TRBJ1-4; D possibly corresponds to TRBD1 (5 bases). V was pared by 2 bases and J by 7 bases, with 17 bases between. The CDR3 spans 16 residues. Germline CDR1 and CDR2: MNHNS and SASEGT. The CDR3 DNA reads TGTGCCAGCAGTGAATCCCCCCGGATCGGGGGTGAAAAACTGTTTTTT. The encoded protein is CASSESPRIGGEKLFF.

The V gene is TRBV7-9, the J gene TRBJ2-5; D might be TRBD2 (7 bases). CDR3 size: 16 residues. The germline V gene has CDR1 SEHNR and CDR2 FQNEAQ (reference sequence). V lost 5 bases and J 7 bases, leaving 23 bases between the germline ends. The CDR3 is CASSPREGRRGWTQYF. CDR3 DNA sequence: TGTGCCAGCAGCCCAAGGGAGGGGCGTAGGGGGTGGACCCAGTACTTC.

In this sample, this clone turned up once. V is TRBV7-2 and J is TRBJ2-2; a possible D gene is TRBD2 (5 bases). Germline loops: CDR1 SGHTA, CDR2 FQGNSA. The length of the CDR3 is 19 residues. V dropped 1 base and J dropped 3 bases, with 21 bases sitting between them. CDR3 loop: CASSLVEALGREDTGELFF. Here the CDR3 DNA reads TGTGCCAGCAGCTTAGTGGAGGCGTTAGGGCGTGAGGACACCGGGGAGCTGTTTTTT.

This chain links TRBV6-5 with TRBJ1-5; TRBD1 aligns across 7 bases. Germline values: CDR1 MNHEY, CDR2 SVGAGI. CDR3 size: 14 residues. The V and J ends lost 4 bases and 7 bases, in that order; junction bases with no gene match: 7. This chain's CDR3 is CASSWTGPKQPQHF. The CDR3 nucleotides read TGTGCCAGCAGTTGGACAGGTCCCAAGCAGCCCCAGCATTTT.

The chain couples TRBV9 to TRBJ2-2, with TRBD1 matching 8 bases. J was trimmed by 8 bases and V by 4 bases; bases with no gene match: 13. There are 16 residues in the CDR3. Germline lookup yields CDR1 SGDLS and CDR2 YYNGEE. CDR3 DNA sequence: TGTGCCAGCAGCCCTATCACAGGGGGATACCCGGGGGAGCTGTTTTTT. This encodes CASSPITGGYPGELFF.

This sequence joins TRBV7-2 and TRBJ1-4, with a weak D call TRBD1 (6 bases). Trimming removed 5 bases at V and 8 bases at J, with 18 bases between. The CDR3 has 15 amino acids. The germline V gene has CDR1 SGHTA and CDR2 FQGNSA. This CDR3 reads CASSISRDNLEKLFF. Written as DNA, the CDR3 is TGTGCCAGCAGCATTAGCCGGGACAACCTAGAAAAACTGTTTTTT.

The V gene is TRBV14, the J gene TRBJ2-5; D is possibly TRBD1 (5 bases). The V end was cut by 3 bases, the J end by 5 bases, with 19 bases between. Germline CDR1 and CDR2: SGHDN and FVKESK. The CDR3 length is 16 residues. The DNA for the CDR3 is TGTGCCAGCAGCCAGGAGACAGATTGGCGGATGGAGACCCAGTACTTC. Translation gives CASSQETDWRMETQYF.

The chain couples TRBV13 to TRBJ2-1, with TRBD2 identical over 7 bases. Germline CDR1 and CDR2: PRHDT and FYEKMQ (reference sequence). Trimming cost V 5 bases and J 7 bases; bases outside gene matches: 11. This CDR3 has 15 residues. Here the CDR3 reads CASSPNPGLQNEQFF. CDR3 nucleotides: TGTGCCAGCAGCCCCAACCCGGGACTACAGAATGAGCAGTTCTTC.

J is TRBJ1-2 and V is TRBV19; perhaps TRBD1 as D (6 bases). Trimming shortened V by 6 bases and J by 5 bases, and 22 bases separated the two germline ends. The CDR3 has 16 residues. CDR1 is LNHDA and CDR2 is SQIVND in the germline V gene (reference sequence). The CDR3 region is CASRTTTGISGYGYTF. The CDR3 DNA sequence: TGTGCCAGTAGGACCACTACAGGGATCTCTGGGTATGGCTACACCTTC.

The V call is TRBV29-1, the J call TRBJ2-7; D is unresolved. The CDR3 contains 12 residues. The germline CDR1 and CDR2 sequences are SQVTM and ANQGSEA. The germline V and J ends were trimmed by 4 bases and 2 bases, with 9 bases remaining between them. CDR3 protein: CSVGSQTYEQYF. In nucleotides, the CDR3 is TGCAGCGTTGGTTCACAGACCTACGAGCAGTACTTC.

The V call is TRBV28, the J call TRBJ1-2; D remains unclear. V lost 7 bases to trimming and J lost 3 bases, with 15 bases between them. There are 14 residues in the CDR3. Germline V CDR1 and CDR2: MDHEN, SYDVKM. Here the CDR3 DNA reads TGTGCCAGCATCGGGAGAGGGATTGACTATGGCTACACCTTC. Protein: CASIGRGIDYGYTF.

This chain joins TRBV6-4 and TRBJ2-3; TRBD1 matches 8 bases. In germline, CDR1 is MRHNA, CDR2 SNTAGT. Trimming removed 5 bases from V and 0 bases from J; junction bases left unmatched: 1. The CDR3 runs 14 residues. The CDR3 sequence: CASSRQGSTDTQYF. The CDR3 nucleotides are TGTGCCAGCAGTCGACAGGGGAGCACAGATACGCAGTATTTT.